A single sample gave rise to the 22 T cell receptor beta chains below, sequenced in a study of shared clonotypes between healthy human individuals. The assay was immunoSEQ multiplex PCR, and TCRdb's table has in-frame clones only and misses some. The table lists around 1,000,000 clones, 70% to 85% of them singletons. The sample taken for sequencing was memory CD4+ T cells from PBMCs. The subset: CD45RA-negative fraction. Every receptor here comes from a man between 18 and 35 years old in good health. Some clones in this sample may be carry-over from other donors' samples.

This chain connects TRBV27 to TRBJ2-1; D possibly corresponds to TRBD2 (5 bases). V lost 1 base to trimming and J lost 2 bases, with 12 bases between them. Germline V gene sequence: CDR1 MNHEY, CDR2 SMNVEV (reference sequence). This CDR3 is 16 amino acids long. The CDR3 is CASSLFAGRTYNEQFF. CDR3 DNA sequence: TGTGCCAGCAGTTTATTCGCGGGTCGCACCTACAATGAGCAGTTCTTC.

To note about this clone: Different DNA sequences within this sample yield the same CDR3. The chain is built from TRBV30 and TRBJ1-3; no clear D. The CDR3 is made up of 14 amino acids. V was clipped by 0 bases and J by 0 bases, with 6 bases between them. Germline CDR1 is GTSNPN and CDR2 is SVGIG (reference sequence). CDR3 sequence reads: CAWSVLSSGNTIYF. In DNA, the CDR3 is TGTGCCTGGAGTGTTCTGAGCTCTGGAAACACCATATATTTT.

The chain joins TRBV20-1 to TRBJ2-1; the D gene is possibly TRBD2 (5 bases). Per the germline V gene, CDR1 is DFQATT and CDR2 is SNEGSKA (reference sequence). This CDR3 contains 11 residues. DNA for the CDR3: TGCAGCTCCCCCTTCTTAGCGGAGCAGTTCTTC. It translates to CSSPFLAEQFF.

The V gene is TRBV29-1, the J gene TRBJ1-1; 11 nucleotides agree with TRBD1. The CDR3 covers 15 residues. The V and J ends lost 4 bases and 2 bases, in that order; junction bases with no gene match: 6. The germline gives CDR1 SQVTM, CDR2 ANQGSEA. CDR3 protein: CSVAGQGAGNTEAFF. The CDR3 DNA sequence: TGCAGCGTTGCCGGACAGGGGGCGGGAAACACTGAAGCTTTCTTT.

This chain links TRBV7-9 with TRBJ2-2; D unclear. This CDR3 comprises 13 residues. Germline CDR1 SEHNR, CDR2 FQNEAQ (reference sequence). The V and J ends lost 5 bases and 3 bases respectively, with 7 bases between them. CDR3: CASSPQYTGELFF. The CDR3 bases are TGTGCCAGCAGCCCGCAGTACACCGGGGAGCTGTTTTTT.

In its sample, this clone was seen once. V and J are TRBV5-1 and TRBJ2-5; D is uncertain. V lost 4 bases and J lost 2, with 9 bases in between. Germline CDR1 is SGHRS and CDR2 is YFSETQ. This CDR3 is 13 amino acids long. The CDR3 DNA is TGCGCCAGCAGCCAGGTCCTTCAAGAGACCCAGTACTTC. Its translation: CASSQVLQETQYF.

The chain combines TRBV12-5 with TRBJ1-1, with D maybe TRBD1 (5 bases). CDR1 LGHNT and CDR2 FRNRAP come from the germline V gene. This CDR3 is 18 amino acids long. Trimming removed 0 bases at V and 11 bases at J, with 28 bases between. The CDR3 is CASGLVRGSESPSPLAFF. The DNA for the CDR3 is TGTGCTAGTGGTTTGGTAAGGGGTTCTGAGAGTCCGTCTCCGTTGGCTTTCTTT.

J is TRBJ2-5 and V is TRBV6-4, with 11 bases lining up with TRBD2. This CDR3 has 16 amino acids. The germline CDR1 and CDR2 sequences are MRHNA and SNTAGT. The J segment lost 3 bases and the V segment lost 5 bases, leaving 8 bases of the junction unmatched. The CDR3 region is CASSRTPGLAEETQYF. Here the CDR3 DNA reads TGTGCCAGCAGTCGTACTCCGGGACTAGCGGAAGAGACCCAGTACTTC.

The V and J genes are TRBV4-1 and TRBJ1-5; D unresolved. V was shortened by 3 bases and J by 0 bases, with 12 bases between the two germline ends. This CDR3 spans 16 amino acids. Germline-derived CDR1 and CDR2 are MGHRA and YSYEKL. The CDR3 reads CASSHIARGSNQPQHF. The CDR3 DNA follows: TGCGCCAGCAGCCACATTGCTCGGGGTAGCAATCAGCCCCAGCATTTT.

The CDR3 DNA is TGTGCCAGCAGCTTAGCGGGACCTAGGAGGGGCGGGGAGCTGTTTTTT. Translating it yields CASSLAGPRRGGELFF. The chain recombines TRBV7-2 with TRBJ2-2, with D possibly matching TRBD2 (6 bases). CDR1 is SGHTA, CDR2 FQGNSA, per germline. There are 16 residues in the CDR3. Trimming took off 0 bases at V and 7 bases at J, with 15 bases between the two ends.

The gene calls are TRBV9 and TRBJ2-1; D might be TRBD1 or TRBD2, each matching 6 bases. Germline V lookup: CDR1 SGDLS, CDR2 YYNGEE. This CDR3 spans 16 amino acids. The V gene lost 2 bases and the J gene lost 0 bases, with 12 bases spanning the gap. CDR3 sequence (DNA): TGTGCCAGCAGCGTGAGGGGGGCCAGCTCCTACAATGAGCAGTTCTTC. As protein: CASSVRGASSYNEQFF.

This sequence joins TRBV18 and TRBJ1-4; D is uncertain. V was shortened by 2 bases and J by 8 bases, with 12 bases between the two germline ends. Germline CDR1 and CDR2: KGHSH and LQKENI. This CDR3 contains 14 residues. This CDR3 reads CASSPAAGWEKLFF. In DNA form, the CDR3 reads TGTGCCAGCTCACCAGCGGCGGGGTGGGAAAAACTGTTTTTT.

This chain joins TRBV7-2 and TRBJ2-4; possible D gene TRBD1, 5 bases. The CDR3 spans 14 residues. Looked up from germline, CDR1 is SGHTA and CDR2 is FQGNSA. V was cut by 5 bases and J by 7 bases, with 15 bases left in between. The CDR3 nucleotides read TGTGCCAGCAGCCCAGACTTGGCAGGGAACATTCAGTACTTC. The encoded protein is CASSPDLAGNIQYF.

This sequence joins TRBV2 and TRBJ2-4; no firm D call. The CDR3 has 16 amino acids. Germline-derived CDR1 and CDR2 are SNHLY and FYNNEI. V was pared by 2 bases and J by 0 bases, with 11 bases between. This chain's CDR3 is CASSEKVILAKNIQYF. For the CDR3, the DNA is TGTGCCAGCAGTGAAAAGGTCATACTAGCCAAAAACATTCAGTACTTC.

The chain carries TRBV25-1 and TRBJ2-7, with a possible D match to TRBD2 (5 bases). CDR1 MGHDK and CDR2 SYGVNS come from the germline V gene. The V end was cut by 5 bases, the J end by 5 bases, with 13 bases between. This CDR3 spans 13 amino acids. The CDR3 DNA follows: TGTGCCAGCAGTAATTCCGGGATTGACGAGCAGTACTTC. The encoded protein is CASSNSGIDEQYF.

Only a few counts were recorded for this clone. The chain couples TRBV18 to TRBJ1-1; maybe TRBD1 (5 bases). The CDR3 runs 12 residues. Trimming pared 5 bases from V and 7 bases from J, leaving 11 bases between. Germline lookup yields CDR1 KGHSH and CDR2 LQKENI. CDR3 sequence (DNA): TGTGCCAGCTCATCAGACAGATTTGAAGCTTTCTTT. Encoded protein: CASSSDRFEAFF.

This clone was recorded only once. This chain uses TRBV6-6 with TRBJ2-1; 10 positions match TRBD1. The length of the CDR3 is 15 residues. Germline values: CDR1 MNHNY, CDR2 SVGAGI (reference sequence). The V segment lost 8 bases and the J segment 9 bases; nucleotides outside the gene matches: 13. CDR3 loop: CASVPGTGAYSEQFF. The CDR3 DNA sequence: TGTGCCAGCGTCCCCGGGACAGGGGCATATAGTGAGCAGTTCTTC.

V and J are TRBV5-4 and TRBJ2-7, with 7 bases matching TRBD2. J gave up 4 bases and V 0 bases, and 13 bases lay outside the gene matches. The V gene's germline CDR1 is SGHNT and CDR2 YYREEE (reference sequence). This CDR3 contains 17 residues. The CDR3 loop reads CASSLGGGSLTWYEQYF. In DNA, the CDR3 is TGTGCCAGCAGCTTGGGTGGCGGGAGTCTAACGTGGTACGAGCAGTACTTC. Looking up the rest from reference TRBV5-4 and TRBJ2-7 gives the full variable domain: ETGVTQSPTHLIKTRGQQVTLRCSSQSGHNTVSWYQQALGQGPQFIFQYYREEENGRGNFPPRFSGLQFPNYSSELNVNALELDDSALYLCASSLGGGSLTWYEQYFGPGTRLTVT.

Turning to this clone: Other DNA sequences in this specimen translate into the identical CDR3. In DNA form, the CDR3 reads TGCGCCAGCAGCTTGGGACTAGCGTCCACCGGGGAGCTGTTTTTT. This encodes CASSLGLASTGELFF. The genes are TRBV5-1 and TRBJ2-2; 8 nucleotides line up with TRBD2. The germline V gene encodes CDR1 SGHRS and CDR2 YFSETQ. After removal of 0 bases from V and 4 bases from J, the junction contained 2 bases not matched to a gene. The CDR3 sequence is 15 residues long.

The chain couples TRBV11-1 to TRBJ2-7; D gene unclear. The CDR3 runs 12 residues. CDR1 and CDR2 (germline): SGHAT, FQDESV (reference sequence). Trimming shortened V by 5 bases and J by 3 bases, and 8 bases separated the two germline ends. The CDR3 sequence is CASSRPSYEQYF. The CDR3 DNA follows: TGTGCCAGCAGCCGCCCAAGCTACGAGCAGTACTTC.

This clone has only a few counts. The V and J genes are TRBV30 and TRBJ1-2, with TRBD1 identical over 9 bases. Trimming took 8 bases from V and 8 from J; bases not matched to a gene: 6. This CDR3 has 11 amino acids. Germline V CDR1 and CDR2: GTSNPN, SVGIG (reference sequence). CDR3 residues: CAGGQGGGYTF. CDR3 sequence (DNA): TGTGCCGGGGGACAGGGCGGCGGCTACACCTTC.

The chain combines TRBV6-5 with TRBJ1-6, with 7 bases aligning to TRBD1. V lost 3 bases to trimming and J lost 3 bases; unmatched junction nucleotides: 2. CDR1 and CDR2 (germline): MNHEY, SVGAGI. This CDR3 has 15 amino acids. The DNA for the CDR3 is TGTGCCAGCAGTTATGGGACAGTCTATAATTCACCCCTCCACTTT. Its translation is CASSYGTVYNSPLHF.